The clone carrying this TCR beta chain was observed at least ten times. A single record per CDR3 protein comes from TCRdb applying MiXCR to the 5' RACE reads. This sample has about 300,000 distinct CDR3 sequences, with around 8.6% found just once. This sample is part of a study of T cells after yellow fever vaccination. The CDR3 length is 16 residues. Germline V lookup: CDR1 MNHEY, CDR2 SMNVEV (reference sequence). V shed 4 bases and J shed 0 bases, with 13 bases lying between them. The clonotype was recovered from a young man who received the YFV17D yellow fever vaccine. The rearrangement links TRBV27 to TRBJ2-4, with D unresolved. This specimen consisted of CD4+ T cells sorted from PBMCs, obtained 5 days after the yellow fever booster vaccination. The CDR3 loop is CASSSLIKVAKNIQYF. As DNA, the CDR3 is TGTGCCAGCAGTTCCCTAATTAAGGTAGCCAAAAACATTCAGTACTTC.